The count of the clone carrying this TCR beta chain is one. Antigen specificity is unknown. The PCR made use of 60 Vbeta and 13 Jbeta primers. Per the original data handling: Roughly 11 million of the roughly 80 million unique TCR beta chains counted in a later analysis were shared. Clones were sequenced by immunoSEQ multiplex PCR, and TCRdb holds only the in-frame ones, with some missing. Clonal size and the V and J genes are those of that table, whereas D and trimming came from the DNA. Of around 90,000 clones in the sample, approximately 86% were seen once. This CDR3 has 14 amino acids. Germline CDR1 is SQVTM and CDR2 is ANQGSEA. V dropped 3 bases and J dropped 5; count of bases not matched to a gene: 6. The data belong to a study of cytomegalovirus exposure and HLA in healthy donors. Whole-study findings and limits: From TCR beta sequences, most subjects' HLA-A and HLA-B alleles were reportedly predicted accurately. Most TCR sequences showed up rarely, but some public TCRs showed up in many donors. It was likely that a cluster of highly shared sequence variants was a sequencing artifact.

J is TRBJ2-5 and V is TRBV29-1; 10 bases align to TRBD2. The specimen was PBMCs. The receptor was isolated from a man in his thirties or forties in good health and CMV-seropositive. The CDR3, as DNA: TGCAGCGTTGACGGTCCTAGCGGGAGTGAGACCCAGTACTTC. Protein: CSVDGPSGSETQYF.